This entry features one T cell receptor beta chain sequence. The sample holds many counts of this clonotype. The antigen it binds to is not known. No base quality information exists; no much larger clone differs at one position. The data stem from a study of T cell repertoires in cytomegalovirus infection (dated by TCRdb to between 2018 and 2021). Some background on the complete study: Donor HLA type was relevant to the analysis, because carriage of CMV infection together with the matching HLA type was indicated by public TCR beta signatures. Overall results and qualifications from the work: The ex vivo response was dominated by HLA-C-restricted CMV-specific TCR beta clonotypes, which also provided the single most frequent clonotype in two of eight donors. In both this cohort and an independent cohort of 352 donors, the cumulative frequency of public TCR beta family members distinguished carriers of CMV infection plus the relevant HLA type.

From its cysteine to its phenylalanine, the CDR3 spans 12 amino acids. CDR3 DNA only is kept here, 36 bases in frame from base 1. The V end gives up 4 bases and the J end 5 bases, leaving 2 bases in the junction not matched to a gene. CDR1 and CDR2 (SGHAT, FQNNGV) derive from the germline V gene. Sequenced using an Illumina HiSeq 1500. The raw public reads went through TCRdb reprocessing: fastp at Q25, MiXCR clone calling, in-frame beta chains kept. Here each entry gathers all rows of one CDR3 protein and keeps the most common genes and DNA. A total of around 450,000 distinct CDR3 sequences appear in this sample, approximately 11% of them only once. Roughly a tenth of the sample rests with the top ten.

Recombination joined TRBV11-2 with TRBJ2-7, with 7 bases in between that match TRBD1. This sequence was found in a human donor in good health (CMV status not recorded). Some clones in this sample may be carry-over from other donors' samples. Source material: PBMCs. The DNA is TGTGCCAGCAGCTGGGACAGAGACGAGCAGTACTTC. Its translation is CASSWDRDEQYF.